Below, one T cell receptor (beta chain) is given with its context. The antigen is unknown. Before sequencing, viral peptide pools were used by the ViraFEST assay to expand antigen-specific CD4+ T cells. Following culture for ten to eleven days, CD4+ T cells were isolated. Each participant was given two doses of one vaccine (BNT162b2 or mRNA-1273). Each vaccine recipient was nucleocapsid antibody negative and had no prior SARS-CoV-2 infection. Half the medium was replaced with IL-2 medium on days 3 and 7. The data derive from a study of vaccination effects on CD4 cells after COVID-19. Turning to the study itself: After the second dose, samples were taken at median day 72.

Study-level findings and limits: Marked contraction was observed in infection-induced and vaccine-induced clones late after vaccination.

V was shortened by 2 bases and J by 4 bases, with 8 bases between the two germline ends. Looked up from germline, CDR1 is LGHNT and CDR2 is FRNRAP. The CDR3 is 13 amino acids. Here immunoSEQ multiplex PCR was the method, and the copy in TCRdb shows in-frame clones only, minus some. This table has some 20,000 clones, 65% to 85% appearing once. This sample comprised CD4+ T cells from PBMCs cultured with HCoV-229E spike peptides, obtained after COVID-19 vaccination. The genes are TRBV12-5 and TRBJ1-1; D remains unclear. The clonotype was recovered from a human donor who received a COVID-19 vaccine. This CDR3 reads CASGLMAGTEAFF. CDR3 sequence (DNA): TGTGCTAGTGGTTTGATGGCGGGCACTGAAGCTTTCTTT.